This T cell receptor beta chain was profiled in a study of blood T cell repertoires in COVID-19. This CDR3 is built from 15 residues. Assay: immunoSEQ multiplex PCR; the TCRdb copy retains only in-frame clones and omits some. The sample holds 350,000 or so clones, roughly 87% seen once. The source of this sequence is a woman between 25 and 40 years old who had recovered from COVID-19. The sample consisted of PBMCs or T cells enriched from blood (not recorded which). The chain recombines TRBV21-1 with TRBJ1-3; the table's D gene call, TRBD1, was not cross checked with the DNA. TRBV21-1 is given as a pseudogene. Written as DNA, the CDR3 is TGTGCCAGCAGCCATCACCGGGACAGGGAAAACACCATATATTTT. This gives the protein CASSHHRDRENTIYF.